Described below is a single TCR beta chain sequence and its context. The CDR3 runs 16 residues. In germline, CDR1 is SGHDT, CDR2 YYEEEE. Deletions cut 3 bases from V and 2 bases from J, with 16 bases between. The sample originates from a study of blood T cell repertoires in COVID-19. Here immunoSEQ multiplex PCR was the method, and the copy in TCRdb shows in-frame clones only, minus some. The sample yields about 380,000 clones, 70% to 90% seen once. Grouping used clinical history reported by participants in a survey and questionnaire. Sequencing was carried out using PBMCs or T cells enriched from blood (not recorded which). The clonotype was recovered from a woman between 18 and 30 years old who had recovered from COVID-19. The chain is built from TRBV5-6 and TRBJ2-3, with D possibly being TRBD1 (6 bases). CDR3 sequence (DNA): TGTGCCAGCAGCTCGCTTACTGAGGGGGACACAGATACGCAGTATTTT. It specifies CASSSLTEGDTDTQYF.